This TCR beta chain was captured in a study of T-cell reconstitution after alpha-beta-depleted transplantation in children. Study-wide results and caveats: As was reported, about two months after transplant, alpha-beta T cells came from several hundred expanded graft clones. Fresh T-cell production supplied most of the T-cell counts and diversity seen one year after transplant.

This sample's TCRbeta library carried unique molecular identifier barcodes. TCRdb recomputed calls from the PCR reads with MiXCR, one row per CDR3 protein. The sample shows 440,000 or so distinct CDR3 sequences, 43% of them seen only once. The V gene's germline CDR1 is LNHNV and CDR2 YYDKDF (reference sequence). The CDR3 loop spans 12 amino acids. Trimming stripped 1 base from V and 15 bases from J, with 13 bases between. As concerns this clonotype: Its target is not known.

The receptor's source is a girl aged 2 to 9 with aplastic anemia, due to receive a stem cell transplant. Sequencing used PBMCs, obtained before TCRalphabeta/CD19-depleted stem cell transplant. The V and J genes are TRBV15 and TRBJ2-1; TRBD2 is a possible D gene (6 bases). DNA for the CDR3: TGTGCCACCAGCAGAGGACGGGGGACTCCGTTCTTC. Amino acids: CATSRGRGTPFF.